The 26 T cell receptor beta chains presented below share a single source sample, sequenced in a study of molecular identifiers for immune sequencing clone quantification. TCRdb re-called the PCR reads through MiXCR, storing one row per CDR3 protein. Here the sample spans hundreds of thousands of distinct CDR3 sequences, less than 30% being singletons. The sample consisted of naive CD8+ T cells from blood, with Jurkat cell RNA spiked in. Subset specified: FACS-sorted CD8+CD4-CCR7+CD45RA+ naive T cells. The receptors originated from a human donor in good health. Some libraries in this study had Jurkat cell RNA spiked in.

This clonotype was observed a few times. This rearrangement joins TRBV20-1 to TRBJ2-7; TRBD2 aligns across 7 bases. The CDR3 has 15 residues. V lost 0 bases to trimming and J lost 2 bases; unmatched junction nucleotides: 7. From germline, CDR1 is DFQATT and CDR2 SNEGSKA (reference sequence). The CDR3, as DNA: TGCAGTGCTAGAGATATTGGCGGGAGTCCCTACGAGCAGTACTTC. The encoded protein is CSARDIGGSPYEQYF.

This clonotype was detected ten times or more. The CDR3 coding sequence is TGTGCCAGCAGCCGTTTGGCGGGAGGGCCGGAAGAGCAGTACTTC. It is translated as CASSRLAGGPEEQYF. The chain links TRBV14 to TRBJ2-7, with 9 positions matching TRBD2. The length of the CDR3 is 15 residues. With V trimmed by 4 bases and J by 7 bases, 11 bases remained unmatched. Germline CDR1 is SGHDN and CDR2 is FVKESK.

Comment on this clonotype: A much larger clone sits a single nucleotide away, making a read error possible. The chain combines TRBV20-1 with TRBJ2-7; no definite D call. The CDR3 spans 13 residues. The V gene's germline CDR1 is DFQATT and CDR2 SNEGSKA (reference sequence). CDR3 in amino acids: CGARDLKGYEQYF. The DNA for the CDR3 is TGCGGTGCTAGAGATCTAAAGGGATACGAGCAGTACTTC.

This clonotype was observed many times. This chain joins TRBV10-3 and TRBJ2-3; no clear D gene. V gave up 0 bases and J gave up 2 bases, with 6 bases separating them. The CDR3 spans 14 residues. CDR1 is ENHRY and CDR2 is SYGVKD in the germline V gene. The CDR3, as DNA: TGTGCCATCAGTGAGTCTACGATCACAGATACGCAGTATTTT. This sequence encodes CAISESTITDTQYF.

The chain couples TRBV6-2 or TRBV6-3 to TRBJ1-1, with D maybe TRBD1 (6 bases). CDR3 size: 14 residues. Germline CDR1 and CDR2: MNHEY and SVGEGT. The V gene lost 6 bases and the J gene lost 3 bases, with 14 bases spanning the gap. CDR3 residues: CASSKRGSYTEAFF. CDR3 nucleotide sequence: TGTGCCAGCAGCAAAAGGGGGTCCTACACTGAAGCTTTCTTT.

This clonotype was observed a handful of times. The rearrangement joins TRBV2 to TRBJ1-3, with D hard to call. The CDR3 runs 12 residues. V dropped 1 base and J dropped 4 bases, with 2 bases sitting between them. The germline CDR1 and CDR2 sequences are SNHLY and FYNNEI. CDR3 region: CASSEVGNTIYF. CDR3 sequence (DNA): TGTGCCAGCAGTGAAGTCGGAAACACCATATATTTT.

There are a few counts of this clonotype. The CDR3 DNA reads TGTGCCAGCAGCTTCCCAGGGGTAACACAAGAGCAGTACTTC. Amino acids: CASSFPGVTQEQYF. The chain is built from TRBV7-9 and TRBJ2-7, with a tentative D call TRBD1 (6 bases). The germline CDR1 and CDR2 sequences are SEHNR and FQNEAQ (reference sequence). CDR3 length: 14 amino acids. V lost 3 bases and J 7 bases, leaving 16 bases between the germline ends.

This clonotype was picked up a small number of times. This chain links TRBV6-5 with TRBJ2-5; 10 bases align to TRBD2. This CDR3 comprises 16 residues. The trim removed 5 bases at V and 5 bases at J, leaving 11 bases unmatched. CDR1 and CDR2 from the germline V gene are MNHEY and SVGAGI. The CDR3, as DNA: TGTGCCAGCAGTCGACGGGATAGCGGGAGGTTCGAGACCCAGTACTTC. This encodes CASSRRDSGRFETQYF.

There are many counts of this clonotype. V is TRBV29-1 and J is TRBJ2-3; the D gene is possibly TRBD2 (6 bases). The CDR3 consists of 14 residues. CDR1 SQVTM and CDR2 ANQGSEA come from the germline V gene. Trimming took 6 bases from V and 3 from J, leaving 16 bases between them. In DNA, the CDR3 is TGCAGCGTCGTGGGACTCCTTGGGACAGATACGCAGTATTTT. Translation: CSVVGLLGTDTQYF.

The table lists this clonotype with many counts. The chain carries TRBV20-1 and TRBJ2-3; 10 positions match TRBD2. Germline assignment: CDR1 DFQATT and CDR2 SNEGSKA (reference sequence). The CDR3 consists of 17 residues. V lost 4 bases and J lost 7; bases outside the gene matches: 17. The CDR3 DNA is TGCAGTGCTAACCCCTTCGGGCTAGCGGGGGCCGGATATACGCAGTATTTT. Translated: CSANPFGLAGAGYTQYF.

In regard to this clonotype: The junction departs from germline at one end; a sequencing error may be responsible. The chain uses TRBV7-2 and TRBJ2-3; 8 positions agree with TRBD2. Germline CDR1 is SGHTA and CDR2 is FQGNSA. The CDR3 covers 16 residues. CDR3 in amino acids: CASSLLAGGASDSQYF. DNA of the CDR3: TGCGCCAGCAGCTTGCTAGCCGGGGGGGCCTCAGATTCGCAGTATTTT.

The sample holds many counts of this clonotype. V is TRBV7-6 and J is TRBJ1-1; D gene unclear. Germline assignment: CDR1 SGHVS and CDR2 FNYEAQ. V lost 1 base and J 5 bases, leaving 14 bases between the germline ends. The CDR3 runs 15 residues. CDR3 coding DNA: TGTGCCAGCAGCTTAGAAAGGATCATAGGAACTGAAGCTTTCTTT. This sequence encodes CASSLERIIGTEAFF. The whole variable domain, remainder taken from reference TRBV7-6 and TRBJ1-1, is GAGVSQSPRYKVTKRGQDVALRCDPISGHVSLYWYRQALGQGPEFLTYFNYEAQQDKSGLPNDRFSAERPEGSISTLTIQRTEQRDSAMYRCASSLERIIGTEAFFGQGTRLTVV.

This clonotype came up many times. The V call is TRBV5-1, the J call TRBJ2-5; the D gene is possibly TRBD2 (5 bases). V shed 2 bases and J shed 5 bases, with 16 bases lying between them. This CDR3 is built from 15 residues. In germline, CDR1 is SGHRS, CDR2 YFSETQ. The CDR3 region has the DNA TGCGCCAGCAGCTTACTGGACTCGATGAGGGAGACCCAGTACTTC. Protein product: CASSLLDSMRETQYF.

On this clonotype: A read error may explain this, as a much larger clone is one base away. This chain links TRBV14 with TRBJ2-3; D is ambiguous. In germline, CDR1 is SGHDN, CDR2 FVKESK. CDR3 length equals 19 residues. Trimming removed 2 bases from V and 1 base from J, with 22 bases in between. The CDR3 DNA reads TGTGCCAGCAGCCAAAGTGGGAATCAACCAGTCCTGGGCACAGATACGCAGTATTTT. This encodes CASSQSGNQPVLGTDTQYF.

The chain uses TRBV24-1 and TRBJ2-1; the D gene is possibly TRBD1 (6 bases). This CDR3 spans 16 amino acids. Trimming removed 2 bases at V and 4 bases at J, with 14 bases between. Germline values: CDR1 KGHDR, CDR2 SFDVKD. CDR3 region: CATSDSGTTGYNEQFF. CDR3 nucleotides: TGTGCCACCAGTGATTCTGGGACGACAGGATACAATGAGCAGTTCTTC.

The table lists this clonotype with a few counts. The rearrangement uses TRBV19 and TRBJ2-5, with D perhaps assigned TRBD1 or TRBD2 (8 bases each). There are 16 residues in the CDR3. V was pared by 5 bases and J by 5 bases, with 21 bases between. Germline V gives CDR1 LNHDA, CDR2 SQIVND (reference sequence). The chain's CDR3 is CASSPWTGSGGETQYF. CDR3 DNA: TGTGCCAGTAGTCCATGGACAGGGTCGGGGGGGGAGACCCAGTACTTC.

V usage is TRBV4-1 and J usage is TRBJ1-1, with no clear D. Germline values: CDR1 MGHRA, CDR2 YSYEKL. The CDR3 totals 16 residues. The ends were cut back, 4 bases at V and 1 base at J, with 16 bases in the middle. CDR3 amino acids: CASSRLDRGPNTEAFF. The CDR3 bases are TGCGCCAGCAGCCGACTTGATCGTGGCCCGAACACTGAAGCTTTCTTT.

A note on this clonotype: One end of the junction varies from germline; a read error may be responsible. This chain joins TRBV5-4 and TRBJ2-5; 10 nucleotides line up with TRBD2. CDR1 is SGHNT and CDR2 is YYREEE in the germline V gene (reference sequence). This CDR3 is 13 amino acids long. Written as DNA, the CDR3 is TGTGCCAGCTGCTTTAGCGGGGGGGAGACCCAGTACTTC. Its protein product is CASCFSGGETQYF.

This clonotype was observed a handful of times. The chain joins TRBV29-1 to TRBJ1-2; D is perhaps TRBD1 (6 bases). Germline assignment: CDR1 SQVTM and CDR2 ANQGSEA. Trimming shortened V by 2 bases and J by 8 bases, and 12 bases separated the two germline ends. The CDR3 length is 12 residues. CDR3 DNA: TGCAGCGTTGAATGGGGGGCGCGAGGCTACACCTTC. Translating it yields CSVEWGARGYTF.

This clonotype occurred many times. This CDR3 reads CAVGQGGTEAFF. CDR3 DNA sequence: TGTGCCGTCGGACAGGGTGGCACTGAAGCTTTCTTT. The chain combines TRBV6-6 with TRBJ1-1, with 8 bases that match TRBD1. CDR1 MNHNY and CDR2 SVGAGI come from the germline V gene (reference sequence). There are 12 residues in the CDR3. V lost 11 bases, J lost 4 bases, and 6 bases stayed unmatched.

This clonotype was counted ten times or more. The DNA of the CDR3 is TGTGCCAGCAGTGCAGGGATGGGGCCTGAAGCTTTCTTT. The encoded protein is CASSAGMGPEAFF. This sequence joins TRBV7-6 and TRBJ1-1; D might be TRBD1 (5 bases). V was clipped by 6 bases and J by 6 bases, with 14 bases between them. Germline V gene lookup returns CDR1 SGHVS and CDR2 FNYEAQ. This CDR3 contains 13 residues.

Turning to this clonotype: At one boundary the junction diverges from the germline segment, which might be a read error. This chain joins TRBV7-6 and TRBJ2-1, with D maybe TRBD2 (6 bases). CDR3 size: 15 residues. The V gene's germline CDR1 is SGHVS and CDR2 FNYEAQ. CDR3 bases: TGTGCCAGCAGCCACCGGGACTCTCTATACAATGAGCAGCTCTTC. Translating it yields CASSHRDSLYNEQLF.

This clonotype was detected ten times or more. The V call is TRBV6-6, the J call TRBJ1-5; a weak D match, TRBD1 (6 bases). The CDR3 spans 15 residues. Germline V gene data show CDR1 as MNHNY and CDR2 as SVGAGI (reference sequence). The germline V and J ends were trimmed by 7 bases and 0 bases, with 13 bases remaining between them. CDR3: CASNIQGFSNQPQHF. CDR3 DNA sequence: TGTGCCAGCAACATCCAGGGGTTTAGCAATCAGCCCCAGCATTTT.

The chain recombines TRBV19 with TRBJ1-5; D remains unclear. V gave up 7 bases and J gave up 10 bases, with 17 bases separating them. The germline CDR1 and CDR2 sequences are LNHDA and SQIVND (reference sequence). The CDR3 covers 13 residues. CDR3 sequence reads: CASNPSPGVPQHF. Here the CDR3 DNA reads TGTGCCAGTAACCCCTCCCCTGGGGTACCCCAGCATTTT.

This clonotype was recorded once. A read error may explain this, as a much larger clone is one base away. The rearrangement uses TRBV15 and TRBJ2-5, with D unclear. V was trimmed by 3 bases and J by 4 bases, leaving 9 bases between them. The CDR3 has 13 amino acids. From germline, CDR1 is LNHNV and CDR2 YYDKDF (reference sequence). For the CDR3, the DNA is TGTGCCACCAGCAGTCAGGAAAGAGAGACCCAGTACTTC. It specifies CATSSQERETQYF. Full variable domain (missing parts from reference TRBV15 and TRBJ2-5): DAMVIQNPRYQVTQFGKPVTLSCSQTLNHNVMYWYQQKSSQAPKLLFHYYDKDFNNEADTPDNFQSRRPNTSFCFLDIRSPGLGDTAMYLCATSSQERETQYFGPGTRLLVL.

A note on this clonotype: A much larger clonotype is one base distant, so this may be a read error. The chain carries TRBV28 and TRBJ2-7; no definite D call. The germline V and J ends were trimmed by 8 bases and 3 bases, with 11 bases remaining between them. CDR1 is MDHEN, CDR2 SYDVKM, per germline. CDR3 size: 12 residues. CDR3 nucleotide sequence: TGTGCCAGCGCTGGGTGGCACTACGAGCAGTACTTC. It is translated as CASAGWHYEQYF.